This entry is about one T cell receptor beta chain. This record belongs to a study of OX40 agonist ivuxolimab in advanced cancers. Study details: Previous treatment with anti-PD-1, anti-PD-L1 or anti-CTLA-4 therapy was allowed; 35% to 50% had received some.

This CDR3 is built from 18 residues. From germline, CDR1 is SGHDN and CDR2 FVKESK. J was trimmed by 4 bases and V by 10 bases; bases with no gene match: 24. Sequencing was performed with immunoSEQ multiplex PCR; in TCRdb, only in-frame clones are kept and a portion is missing. The sample shows roughly 26,000 clones, approximately 85% of them seen only once. The sample was CD4+ or CD8+ T cells sorted from blood, taken in a trial of the OX40 agonist ivuxolimab. V and J are TRBV14 and TRBJ2-7; 8 positions agree with TRBD2. This TCR derives from an adult with an advanced solid tumor such as melanoma, head and neck, liver or kidney cancer. Here the CDR3 DNA reads TGTGCCAATACTCGTAGGGGCAGGGCTTATAGCGGGGCATACGAGCAGTACTTC. It encodes CANTRRGRAYSGAYEQYF. The variable domain in full, with the rest retrieved from reference TRBV14 and TRBJ2-7, is EAGVTQFPSHSVIEKGQTVTLRCDPISGHDNLYWYRRVMGKEIKFLLHFVKESKQDESGMPNNRFLAERTGGTYSTLKVQPAELEDSGVYFCANTRRGRAYSGAYEQYFGPGTRLTVT.